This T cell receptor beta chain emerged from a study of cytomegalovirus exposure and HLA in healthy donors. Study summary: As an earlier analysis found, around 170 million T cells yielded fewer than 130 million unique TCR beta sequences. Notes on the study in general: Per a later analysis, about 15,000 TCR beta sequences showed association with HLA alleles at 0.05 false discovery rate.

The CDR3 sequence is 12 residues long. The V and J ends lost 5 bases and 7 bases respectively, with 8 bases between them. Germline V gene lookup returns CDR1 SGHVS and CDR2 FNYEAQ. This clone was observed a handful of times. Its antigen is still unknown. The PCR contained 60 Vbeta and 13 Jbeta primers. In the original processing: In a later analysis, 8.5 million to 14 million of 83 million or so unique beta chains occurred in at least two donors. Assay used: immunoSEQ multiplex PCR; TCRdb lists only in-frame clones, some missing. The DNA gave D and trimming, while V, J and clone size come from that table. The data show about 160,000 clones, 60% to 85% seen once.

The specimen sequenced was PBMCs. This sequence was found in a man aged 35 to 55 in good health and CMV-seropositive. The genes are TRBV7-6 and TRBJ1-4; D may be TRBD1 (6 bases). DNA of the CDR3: TGTGCCAGCAGCCCAGGGGCTGAAAAACTGTTTTTT. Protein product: CASSPGAEKLFF.